The present TCR beta chain was sequenced within a study of shared clonotypes between healthy human individuals. Study conclusions and caveats: Non-shared clonotypes had lower generation probabilities than clonotypes shared by all four sorted-subset donors. A generally larger estimated richness was seen in naive subsets than in memory subsets.

Cells designated naive CD8 were CD45RO-negative and were positively selected for CCR7, with terminally differentiated effector memory CD45RA+ cells excluded. V lost 3 bases, J lost 1 base, and 9 bases stayed unmatched. The CDR3 loop spans 17 amino acids. The germline V gene has CDR1 MNHEY and CDR2 SMNVEV (reference sequence). Repertoires were generated with immunoSEQ multiplex PCR, while TCRdb's copy carries only in-frame clones and drops some. The sample contains over 750,000 clones, about 96% of which appear only once. Notes on this clone: The antigen remains unidentified.

Sequencing was carried out using naive CD8+ T cells sorted from blood. The source of this sequence is a man aged 30 to 45 in good health. The chain is built from TRBV27 and TRBJ2-7; 10 bases are a match to TRBD2. CDR3 protein: CASSLIPSGRISYEQYF. The CDR3 DNA reads as TGTGCCAGCAGTTTGATTCCTAGCGGGAGAATTTCCTACGAGCAGTACTTC.